Listed below are T cell receptor beta chains from one sample, sequenced in a study of T cells in Graves' hyperthyroidism and ophthalmopathy. TCRdb independently ran MiXCR on the multiplex PCR reads; one entry per CDR3 protein. The table records hundreds of thousands of distinct CDR3 sequences, over 15% of them present only once. The sequenced material came from blood. Receptors originate from an older woman with Graves' ophthalmopathy. CDR3s include the opening cysteine and the closing phenylalanine or tryptophan. Fields, in order: J gene, D gene, V gene, clone size, CDR3 protein, CDR3 DNA. A D gene is named only where the DNA matches it firmly. Rows give clone size only sometimes, using once, few, many, or a class for an expanded clone.

j_call: TRBJ2-1
d_call: TRBD1
v_call: TRBV5-1
clone_size: many
cdr3_aa: CASSLASGGSALSEQFF
cdr3_nt: TGCGCCAGCAGCTTGGCGTCAGGGGGCTCCGCTTTGAGTGAGCAGTTCTTC

j_call: TRBJ1-2
d_call: NA
v_call: TRBV20-1
clone_size: many
cdr3_aa: CSASLDFGSGYTF
cdr3_nt: TGCAGTGCTAGCTTGGACTTTGGGTCTGGCTACACCTTC

j_call: TRBJ2-7
d_call: NA
v_call: TRBV5-1
clone_size: many
cdr3_aa: CASSPGRNSGSYEQYF
cdr3_nt: TGCGCCAGCAGCCCGGGACGGAACAGCGGGTCCTACGAGCAGTACTTC

j_call: TRBJ1-5
d_call: NA
v_call: TRBV18
clone_size: many
cdr3_aa: CASSPWGGEGNQPQHF
cdr3_nt: TGTGCCAGCTCACCATGGGGGGGCGAGGGGAATCAGCCCCAGCATTTT

j_call: TRBJ1-1
d_call: NA
v_call: TRBV7-9
clone_size: many
cdr3_aa: CASSRVEGTEAFF
cdr3_nt: TGTGCCAGCAGCAGGGTAGAGGGCACTGAAGCTTTCTTT

j_call: TRBJ1-5
d_call: NA
v_call: TRBV19
clone_size: NA
cdr3_aa: CASTHIGVSQPQHF
cdr3_nt: TGTGCCAGTACCCATATCGGAGTTAGCCAGCCCCAGCATTTT

j_call: TRBJ1-2
d_call: TRBD1
v_call: TRBV4-2
clone_size: many
cdr3_aa: CASSQAQGAYGYTF
cdr3_nt: TGTGCCAGCAGCCAAGCCCAGGGGGCTTATGGCTACACCTTC

j_call: TRBJ2-1
d_call: TRBD2
v_call: TRBV12-3/TRBV12-4
clone_size: many
cdr3_aa: CASSRLAYYNEQFF
cdr3_nt: TGTGCCAGCAGTCGACTAGCATACTACAATGAGCAGTTCTTC

j_call: TRBJ2-2
d_call: NA
v_call: TRBV6-2/TRBV6-3
clone_size: many
cdr3_aa: CASSLRQPGNAGELFF
cdr3_nt: TGTGCCAGCAGCCTCAGACAGCCGGGTAACGCCGGGGAGCTGTTTTTT

j_call: TRBJ2-3
d_call: TRBD1
v_call: TRBV5-1
clone_size: many
cdr3_aa: CASSSRQGGTDTQYF
cdr3_nt: TGCGCCAGCAGCTCCCGACAGGGAGGCACAGATACGCAGTATTTT

j_call: TRBJ2-1
d_call: NA
v_call: TRBV5-1
clone_size: NA
cdr3_aa: CASSLGPDGNEQFF
cdr3_nt: TGCGCCAGCAGCTTGGGCCCAGACGGCAATGAGCAGTTCTTC

j_call: TRBJ2-7
d_call: TRBD2
v_call: TRBV7-9
clone_size: NA
cdr3_aa: CASRTSGGSYEQYF
cdr3_nt: TGTGCCAGCAGGACTAGCGGGGGGTCCTACGAGCAGTACTTC

j_call: TRBJ2-7
d_call: NA
v_call: TRBV11-2
clone_size: many
cdr3_aa: CASSPSLHEQYF
cdr3_nt: TGTGCCAGCAGCCCCTCTCTCCACGAGCAGTACTTC

j_call: TRBJ1-1
d_call: NA
v_call: TRBV5-1
clone_size: many
cdr3_aa: CASSPSTGLTEAFF
cdr3_nt: TGCGCCAGCAGCCCCTCCACAGGGCTGACTGAAGCTTTCTTT